This TCR beta chain was captured in a study of T cells in Graves' hyperthyroidism and ophthalmopathy. General observations from the study: Researchers report that a 13 V-J model separated ophthalmopathy from stable hyperthyroidism. Most expanded thyroid clonotypes above 0.001 recurred in blood. The model's output predicted ophthalmopathy at a median of 6.5 months prior to onset.

With respect to this clonotype: Its antigen remains unknown.

This CDR3 has 15 residues. V shed 5 bases, J shed 6 bases, and the junction held 9 bases outside the gene matches. Germline CDR1 KGHSH, CDR2 LQKENI. From RNA transcripts, TCR beta CDR3 regions were amplified. A set of HTBI primers served as the primers for a first-round RT-PCR of the TCR CDR3. MiXCR was run by TCRdb on the multiplex PCR reads, yielding one entry per CDR3 protein. Of about 360,000 distinct CDR3 sequences in the sample, around 13% were seen once. Sequencing input: blood. The chain carries TRBV18 and TRBJ2-4; 8 bases line up with TRBD1. The receptor was isolated from a woman in her late teens or twenties with Graves' hyperthyroidism. CDR3 protein: CASSNGQGAGNIQYF. CDR3 in DNA: TGTGCCAGCTCAAACGGCCAGGGGGCGGGAAACATTCAGTACTTC.